The 24 T cell receptor beta chains listed next were all sequenced from one sample in a study of post-analysis software for immune sequencing data. The library was made from cDNA and included unique molecular identifiers. TCRdb analysed the PCR reads with MiXCR anew, one entry per CDR3 protein. The table records 750,000 to 950,000 distinct CDR3 sequences, 46% of them present only once. Which antigens these TCRs recognize remains unknown. Study findings and constraints: TRBV segments more frequent in patients than in controls numbered a few and included TRBV5-6, TRBV5-1 and TRBV20-1.

Sequences were obtained from blood. These receptors were collected from a girl aged 5-17 years with multiple sclerosis.

As regards this clonotype: A junction boundary mismatches the germline segment, possibly from a read error. DNA for the CDR3: TGTGCCCGCAGCCCCTCCGGTGAAAATCAGCCCCAGCATTTT. It translates to CARSPSGENQPQHF. The rearrangement uses TRBV7-6 and TRBJ1-5; D not resolved. Germline V gene lookup returns CDR1 SGHVS and CDR2 FNYEAQ. CDR3 length: 14 residues.

CDR3 DNA sequence: TGCAGTGCTAGAGAGCCCGGTGGTAATCAGCCCCAGCATTTT. Translating it yields CSAREPGGNQPQHF. This chain links TRBV20-1 with TRBJ1-5; D gene uncertain. The CDR3 totals 14 residues. CDR1 DFQATT and CDR2 SNEGSKA come from the germline V gene (reference sequence). The V end lost 0 bases, the J end lost 4 bases, and 10 bases lay between the germline ends.

The chain employs TRBV7-2 and TRBJ1-2; D possibly corresponds to TRBD1 (6 bases). Trimming removed 4 bases from V and 2 bases from J, with 14 bases in between. Germline V gives CDR1 SGHTA, CDR2 FQGNSA. This CDR3 spans 15 amino acids. DNA for the CDR3: TGTGCCAGCAGCTCGGAACTTACAGGGAACTATGGCTACACCTTC. This encodes CASSSELTGNYGYTF.

The chain links TRBV12-3 or TRBV12-4 to TRBJ2-2; no clear D gene. V gave up 7 bases and J gave up 7 bases, with 10 bases separating them. The length of the CDR3 is 12 residues. CDR3 in DNA: TGTGCCAGCACCAACGGAATCGGGGAGCTGTTTTTT. It is translated as CASTNGIGELFF.

V usage is TRBV7-2 and J usage is TRBJ2-1; either TRBD1 or TRBD2 may supply D (5 bases each). Trimming removed 10 bases from V and 6 bases from J, with 13 bases in between. The CDR3 has 12 amino acids. Germline-derived CDR1 and CDR2 are SGHTA and FQGNSA. The DNA of the CDR3 is TGTGCCACCGGGGCCCCTCCCAATGAGCAGTTCTTC. Protein sequence: CATGAPPNEQFF.

This clonotype was counted a few times. This chain connects TRBV4-2 to TRBJ2-7; 8 positions match TRBD2. This CDR3 has 16 residues. Germline V CDR1 and CDR2: LGHNA, YNFKEQ. V dropped 2 bases and J dropped 3; count of bases not matched to a gene: 9. The CDR3 DNA follows: TGTGCCAGCAGCCAAACAGGGCTAGCGGGCAACTACGAGCAGTACTTC. Its protein is CASSQTGLAGNYEQYF.

This chain connects TRBV7-3 to TRBJ2-3; the D is unclear. V gave up 4 bases and J gave up 3 bases, with 11 bases separating them. This CDR3 spans 14 amino acids. In germline, CDR1 is SGHTA, CDR2 FQGTGA. CDR3 residues: CASSSYLKTDTQYF. In nucleotides, the CDR3 is TGTGCCAGCAGCTCCTACTTGAAAACAGATACGCAGTATTTT.

This clonotype was recorded many times. The chain recombines TRBV9 with TRBJ1-2, with 7 bases that match TRBD1. The germline CDR1 and CDR2 sequences are SGDLS and YYNGEE. The CDR3 spans 15 residues. V shed 0 bases, J shed 4 bases, and the junction held 6 bases outside the gene matches. The CDR3 loop reads CASSVGAGTVYGYTF. DNA of the CDR3: TGTGCCAGCAGCGTAGGAGCCGGGACAGTCTATGGCTACACCTTC.

The rearrangement joins TRBV7-9 to TRBJ2-7; 11 bases are shared with TRBD2. Germline V gene lookup returns CDR1 SEHNR and CDR2 FQNEAQ (reference sequence). The CDR3 consists of 14 residues. With 5 bases clipped from V and 3 bases from J, the junction kept 3 bases outside the gene matches. For the CDR3, the DNA is TGTGCCAGCAGCGTACTAGCGGGAGTCTACGAGCAGTACTTC. Protein product: CASSVLAGVYEQYF.

The V gene is TRBV7-8, the J gene TRBJ1-2, with D possibly matching TRBD1 (6 bases). Germline CDR1 and CDR2: SGHVS and FQNEAQ. Trimming left V 5 bases short and J 9 bases short, with 16 bases between. This CDR3 is built from 13 residues. CDR3: CASSQGKYGSYTF. CDR3 bases: TGTGCCAGCAGCCAGGGGAAGTATGGTAGCTACACCTTC.

This chain connects TRBV12-3 or TRBV12-4 to TRBJ2-3; D is unresolved. This CDR3 region has 14 residues. Deletions cut 3 bases from V and 6 bases from J, with 13 bases between. CDR3 bases: TGTGCCAGCAGTTTCCTCATAGAGCTGGATACGCAGTATTTT. Amino acids: CASSFLIELDTQYF.

This clonotype has a handful of counts. V gene TRBV7-6 combines with J gene TRBJ2-7; unclear D gene. Germline CDR1 SGHVS, CDR2 FNYEAQ. Trimming removed 4 bases from V and 0 bases from J, with 16 bases in between. CDR3 size: 16 residues. CDR3: CASSSRKSFISYEQYF. The CDR3 DNA sequence: TGTGCCAGCAGCTCCCGAAAGTCCTTTATCTCCTACGAGCAGTACTTC.

This chain uses TRBV28 with TRBJ2-1; no definite D call. CDR1 and CDR2 (germline): MDHEN, SYDVKM. The CDR3 sequence is 14 residues long. Trimming left V 5 bases short and J 8 bases short, with 16 bases between. In DNA form, the CDR3 reads TGTGCCAGCAGTAGCTCTACCATTTGCGATGAGCAGTTCTTC. Protein product: CASSSSTICDEQFF.

The rearrangement uses TRBV14 and TRBJ2-5, with 8 bases identical to TRBD2. CDR1 and CDR2 (germline): SGHDN, FVKESK. The CDR3 sequence is 20 residues long. The junction had 16 bases not matched to a gene; V was cut back by 1 base and J by 0 bases. This CDR3 reads CASSQASPGLDPPDQETQYF. CDR3 sequence (DNA): TGTGCCAGCAGCCAAGCATCCCCGGGACTAGACCCACCAGACCAAGAGACCCAGTACTTC. Full variable domain (outside the CDR3, taken from reference TRBV14 and TRBJ2-5): EAGVTQFPSHSVIEKGQTVTLRCDPISGHDNLYWYRRVMGKEIKFLLHFVKESKQDESGMPNNRFLAERTGGTYSTLKVQPAELEDSGVYFCASSQASPGLDPPDQETQYFGPGTRLLVL.

This clonotype has a handful of counts. This rearrangement joins TRBV5-1 to TRBJ2-7, with TRBD1 matching over 8 bases. The CDR3 is made up of 18 amino acids. CDR1 is SGHRS and CDR2 is YFSETQ in the germline V gene. V lost 1 base, J lost 2 bases, and 14 bases stayed unmatched. The DNA of the CDR3 is TGCGCCAGCAGCTTGCCCCCGCAGGGGGCAGGCAGGACCTACGAGCAGTACTTC. Translating it yields CASSLPPQGAGRTYEQYF. The entire variable domain, with the rest obtained from reference TRBV5-1 and TRBJ2-7, is as follows: KAGVTQTPRYLIKTRGQQVTLSCSPISGHRSVSWYQQTPGQGLQFLFEYFSETQRNKGNFPGRFSGRQFSNSRSEMNVSTLELGDSALYLCASSLPPQGAGRTYEQYFGPGTRLTVT.

This rearrangement joins TRBV5-1 to TRBJ1-1; D is perhaps TRBD1 (6 bases). The CDR3 spans 15 residues. V was shortened by 7 bases and J by 1 base, with 17 bases between the two germline ends. Germline V CDR1 and CDR2: SGHRS, YFSETQ. The CDR3 DNA reads as TGCGCCAGCGCGCCCTGGGCAGGGGAGAACACTGAAGCTTTCTTT. Translating gives CASAPWAGENTEAFF.

The CDR3 protein is CATSDRRSRWETQYF. As DNA, the CDR3 is TGTGCCACCAGTGATCGAAGAAGCCGATGGGAGACCCAGTACTTC. V gene TRBV24-1 combines with J gene TRBJ2-5; D unclear. Trimming took off 3 bases at V and 5 bases at J, with 15 bases between the two ends. Germline V lookup: CDR1 KGHDR, CDR2 SFDVKD. The CDR3 length is 15 residues.

A single count supports this clonotype. The rearrangement links TRBV4-1 to TRBJ2-7, with D perhaps TRBD2 (5 bases). In germline, CDR1 is MGHRA, CDR2 YSYEKL. V was cut by 3 bases and J by 1 base, with 7 bases left in between. This CDR3 is 13 amino acids long. This CDR3 reads CASSHGNSYEQYF. CDR3 DNA sequence: TGCGCCAGCAGCCACGGGAATTCCTACGAGCAGTACTTC.

The J gene is TRBJ2-5, the V gene TRBV7-9; 7 nucleotides line up with TRBD2. Judging by the DNA end, TRBJ2-7 fits better; the J call may be wrong. Germline V lookup: CDR1 SEHNR, CDR2 FQNEAQ (reference sequence). The CDR3 is made up of 13 amino acids. This chain's CDR3 is CASSPGGSHEQYF. CDR3 coding DNA: TGTGCCAGCAGCCCGGGGGGATCCCACGAGCAGTACTTC.

The V gene is TRBV4-3, the J gene TRBJ2-5; 11 nucleotides agree with TRBD2. Unmatched junction bases numbered 2, after V lost 4 bases and J lost 1 base. Germline values: CDR1 LGHNA, CDR2 YSLEER. The CDR3 runs to 15 residues. The CDR3 DNA reads as TGCGCCAGCAGCCCGGGACTAGCGGCCCAAGAGACCCAGTACTTC. It translates to CASSPGLAAQETQYF.

J is TRBJ2-7 and V is TRBV7-9; 10 bases line up with TRBD2. CDR3 length equals 16 residues. Germline V lookup: CDR1 SEHNR, CDR2 FQNEAQ (reference sequence). J lost 1 base, V lost 3 bases, and 6 bases had no gene match. Here the CDR3 reads CASSFSSGSRSYEQYF. The CDR3 DNA is TGTGCCAGCAGCTTCTCTAGCGGGAGTCGTTCCTACGAGCAGTACTTC.

The rearrangement uses TRBV20-1 and TRBJ2-1; D unresolved. Germline V gene lookup returns CDR1 DFQATT and CDR2 SNEGSKA (reference sequence). This CDR3 is built from 13 residues. The V gene lost 2 bases and the J gene lost 7 bases, with 12 bases spanning the gap. CDR3 coding DNA: TGCAGTGCTAGACCGACTGTCCAAAATGAGCAGTTCTTC. It translates to CSARPTVQNEQFF.

This clonotype was counted only a few times. The chain combines TRBV29-1 with TRBJ1-2; D not certain. CDR1 is SQVTM, CDR2 ANQGSEA, per germline. The CDR3 length is 12 residues. V lost 3 bases, J lost 7 bases, and 12 bases lay in between. CDR3 bases: TGCAGCGTTGATAAGGAGATCTCTGGCTACACCTTC. This codes for CSVDKEISGYTF.

This clonotype was counted only a few times. The rearrangement uses TRBV6-5 and TRBJ1-2; 7 nucleotides line up with TRBD1. The CDR3 covers 11 residues. Germline V gives CDR1 MNHEY, CDR2 SVGAGI. The V and J ends lost 6 bases and 8 bases, in that order; junction bases with no gene match: 3. The DNA of the CDR3 is TGTGCCAGCAGGTGGGACAGCGGCTACACCTTC. Amino acid sequence: CASRWDSGYTF.